This entry features one TCR beta chain sequence. The antigen remains unidentified. The data are from a study of shared clonotypes between healthy human individuals. Study details: CD4 naive and CD4 memory each took three plates per donor, while CD8 naive took two and CD8 memory one.

Whole-study findings and limits: Generation probability values for non-shared clonotypes were lower than those for clonotypes shared by all four donors.

For each subset, genomic DNA was distributed in equal portions over several immunoSEQ plates. The data were produced by immunoSEQ multiplex PCR, yet TCRdb's version contains in-frame clones alone and is incomplete. The table has 2 million to 2.5 million clones, about 94% seen once. Specimen: naive CD4+ T cells sorted from blood. Described subset: CD45RA+ positively selected. The sequence was obtained from a man between 18 and 35 years old in good health.

This CDR3 is CASSPSGRVRETQYF. CDR3 DNA sequence: TGTGCCAGCAGCCCCAGCGGGAGGGTGCGGGAGACCCAGTACTTC. The chain links TRBV7-9 to TRBJ2-5; 10 bases line up with TRBD2. The V gene's germline CDR1 is SEHNR and CDR2 FQNEAQ (reference sequence). V gave up 5 bases and J gave up 5 bases; unmatched junction bases: 8. The CDR3 contains 15 residues.